This TCR beta chain was recorded in a study of CD8+ T cells in alopecia areata. Study-level background: For the treated group, dosing was oral tofacitinib at 5 to 10 mg twice daily.

This clone was detected only once. What it binds is not known. RNA extraction and reverse transcription yielded cDNA as sequencing template. Clones were read by immunoSEQ multiplex PCR, and TCRdb kept only the in-frame ones, dropping some. The sample includes 90,000 to 120,000 clones, about four fifths of them seen just once. Noted treatment: oral pan-JAK inhibitor, 5-10 mg twice daily. Study-wide findings and caveats: TCRs were shared less clearly across patients than in mice, possibly for HLA-related reasons. Normal scalp showed lower clonality than lesional scalp, especially alopecia totalis/universalis.

This CDR3 is 19 amino acids long. Trimming cost V 2 bases and J 4 bases; bases outside gene matches: 19. The germline V gene has CDR1 LGHNA and CDR2 YSLEER. The TCR sequence derives from a human donor with alopecia areata. The chain carries TRBV4-3 and TRBJ2-7; 8 bases match TRBD2. Sample: CD8+ T cells sorted from blood, taken at week 24, from a patient treated with tofacitinib. In nucleotides, the CDR3 is TGCGCCAGCAGCCAAACCGCCACGGGTGGTAGCGGGGCCCCTTACGAGCAGTACTTC. It codes for CASSQTATGGSGAPYEQYF.